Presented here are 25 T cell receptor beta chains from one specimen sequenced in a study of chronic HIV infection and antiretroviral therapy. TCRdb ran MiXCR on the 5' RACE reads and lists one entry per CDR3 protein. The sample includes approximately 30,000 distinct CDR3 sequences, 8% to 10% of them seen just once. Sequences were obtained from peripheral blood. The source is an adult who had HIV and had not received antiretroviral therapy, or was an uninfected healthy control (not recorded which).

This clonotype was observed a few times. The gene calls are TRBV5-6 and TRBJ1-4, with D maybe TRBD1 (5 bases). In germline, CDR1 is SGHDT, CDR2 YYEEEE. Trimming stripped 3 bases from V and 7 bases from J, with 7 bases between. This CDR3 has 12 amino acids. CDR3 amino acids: CASSWGAEKLFF. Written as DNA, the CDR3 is TGTGCCAGCAGCTGGGGCGCTGAAAAACTGTTTTTT.

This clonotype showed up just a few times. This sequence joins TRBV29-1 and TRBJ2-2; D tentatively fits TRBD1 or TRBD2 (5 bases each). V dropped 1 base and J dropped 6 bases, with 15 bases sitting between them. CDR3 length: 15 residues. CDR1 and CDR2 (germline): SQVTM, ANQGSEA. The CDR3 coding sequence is TGCAGCGTTGAAGTTCTCGGGGCGCGCGCCGGGGAGCTGTTTTTT. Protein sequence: CSVEVLGARAGELFF.

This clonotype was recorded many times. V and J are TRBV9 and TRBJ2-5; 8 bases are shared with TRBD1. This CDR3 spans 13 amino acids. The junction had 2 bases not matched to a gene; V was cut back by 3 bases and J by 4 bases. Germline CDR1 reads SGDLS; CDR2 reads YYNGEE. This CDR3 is CASSGQGPETQYF. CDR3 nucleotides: TGTGCCAGCAGCGGACAGGGGCCAGAGACCCAGTACTTC.

CDR3 loop: CASSPQGFSYQPQHF. The CDR3, as DNA: TGCGCCAGCAGCCCACAGGGGTTTTCGTATCAGCCCCAGCATTTT. The J gene is TRBJ1-5, the V gene TRBV5-1, with 7 bases identical to TRBD1. Unmatched junction bases numbered 9, after V lost 4 bases and J lost 5 bases. The V gene's germline CDR1 is SGHRS and CDR2 YFSETQ. There are 15 residues in the CDR3. Full variable domain (rest looked up from reference TRBV5-1 and TRBJ1-5): KAGVTQTPRYLIKTRGQQVTLSCSPISGHRSVSWYQQTPGQGLQFLFEYFSETQRNKGNFPGRFSGRQFSNSRSEMNVSTLELGDSALYLCASSPQGFSYQPQHFGDGTRLSIL.

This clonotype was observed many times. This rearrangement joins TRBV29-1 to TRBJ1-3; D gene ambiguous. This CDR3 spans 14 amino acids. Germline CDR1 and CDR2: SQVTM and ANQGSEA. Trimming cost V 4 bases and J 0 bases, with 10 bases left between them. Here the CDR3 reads CSVGVTHSGNTIYF. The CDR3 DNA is TGCAGCGTTGGTGTCACCCACTCTGGAAACACCATATATTTT.

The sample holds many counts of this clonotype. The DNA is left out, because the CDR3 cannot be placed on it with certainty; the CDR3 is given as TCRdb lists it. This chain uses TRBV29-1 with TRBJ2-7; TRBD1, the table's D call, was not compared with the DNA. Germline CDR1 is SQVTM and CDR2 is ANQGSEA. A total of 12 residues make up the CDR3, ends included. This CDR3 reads CSVATGTGSMHF.

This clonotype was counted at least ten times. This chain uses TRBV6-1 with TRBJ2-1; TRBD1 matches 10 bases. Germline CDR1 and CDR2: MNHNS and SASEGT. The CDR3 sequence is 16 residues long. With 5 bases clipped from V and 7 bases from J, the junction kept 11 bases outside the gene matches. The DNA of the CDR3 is TGTGCCAGCAGTACTTCCGGGACAGGGGTTTGGAATGAGCAGTTCTTC. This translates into CASSTSGTGVWNEQFF.

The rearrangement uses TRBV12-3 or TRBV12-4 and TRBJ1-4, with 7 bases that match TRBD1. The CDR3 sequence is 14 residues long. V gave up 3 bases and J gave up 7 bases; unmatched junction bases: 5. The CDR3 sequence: CASSFDRVIEKLFF. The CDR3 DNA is TGTGCCAGCAGTTTCGACAGGGTGATTGAAAAACTGTTTTTT.

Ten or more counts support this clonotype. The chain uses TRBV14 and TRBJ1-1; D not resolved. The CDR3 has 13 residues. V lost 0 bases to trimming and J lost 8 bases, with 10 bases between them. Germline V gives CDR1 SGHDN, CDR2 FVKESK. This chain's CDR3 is CASSQDSRREAFF. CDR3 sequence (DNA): TGTGCCAGCAGCCAAGATTCGCGCCGGGAAGCTTTCTTT.

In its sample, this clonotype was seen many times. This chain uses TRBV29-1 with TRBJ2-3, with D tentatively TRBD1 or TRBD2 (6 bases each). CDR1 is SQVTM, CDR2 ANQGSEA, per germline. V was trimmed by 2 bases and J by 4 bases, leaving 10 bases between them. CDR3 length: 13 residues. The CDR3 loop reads CSVERGAADTQYF. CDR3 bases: TGCAGCGTTGAAAGGGGGGCGGCAGATACGCAGTATTTT.

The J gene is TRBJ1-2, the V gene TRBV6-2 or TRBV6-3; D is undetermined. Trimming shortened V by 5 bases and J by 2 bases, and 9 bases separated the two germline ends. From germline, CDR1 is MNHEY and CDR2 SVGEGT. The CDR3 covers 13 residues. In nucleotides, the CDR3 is TGTGCCAGCAGTCAGGACGGAAACTATGGCTACACCTTC. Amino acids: CASSQDGNYGYTF.

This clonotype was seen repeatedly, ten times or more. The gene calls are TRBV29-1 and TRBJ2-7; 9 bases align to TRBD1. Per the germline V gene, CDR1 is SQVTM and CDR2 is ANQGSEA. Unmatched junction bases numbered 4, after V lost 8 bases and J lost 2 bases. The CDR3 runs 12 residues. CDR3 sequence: CSTGTGPYEQYF. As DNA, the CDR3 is TGCAGCACGGGGACAGGGCCCTACGAGCAGTACTTC.

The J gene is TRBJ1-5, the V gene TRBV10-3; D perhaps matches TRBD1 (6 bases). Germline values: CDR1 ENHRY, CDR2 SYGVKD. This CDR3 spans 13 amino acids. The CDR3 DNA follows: TGTGACAGCACGGACAGTAGCAATCAGCCCCAGCATTTT. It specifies CDSTDSSNQPQHF.

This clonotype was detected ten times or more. CDR3 loop: CASSQVGAQGQFF. CDR3 sequence (DNA): TGTGCCAGCAGCCAAGTAGGTGCCCAGGGGCAGTTCTTC. The chain uses TRBV14 and TRBJ2-1; D perhaps matches TRBD1 (5 bases). This CDR3 is 13 amino acids long. Germline V gene sequence: CDR1 SGHDN, CDR2 FVKESK. V was cut by 1 base and J by 12 bases, with 13 bases left in between.

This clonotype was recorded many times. Here the CDR3 DNA reads TGCAGTGCTAGAACGGGTGAGACCCAGTACTTC. It is translated as CSARTGETQYF. The chain is built from TRBV20-1 and TRBJ2-5; no firm D call. Trimming stripped 2 bases from V and 5 bases from J, with 6 bases between. This CDR3 spans 11 amino acids. From germline, CDR1 is DFQATT and CDR2 SNEGSKA (reference sequence).

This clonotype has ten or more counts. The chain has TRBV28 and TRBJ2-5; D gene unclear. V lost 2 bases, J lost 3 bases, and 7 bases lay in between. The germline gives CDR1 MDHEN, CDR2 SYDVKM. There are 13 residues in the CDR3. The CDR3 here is CASSLSGEETQYF. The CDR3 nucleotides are TGTGCCAGCAGTTTAAGTGGCGAAGAGACCCAGTACTTC.

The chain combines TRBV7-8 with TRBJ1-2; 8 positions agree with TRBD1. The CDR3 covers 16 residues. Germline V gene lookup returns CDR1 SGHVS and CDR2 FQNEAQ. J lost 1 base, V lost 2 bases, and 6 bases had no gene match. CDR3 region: CASSLKTGVDNYGYTF. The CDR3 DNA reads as TGTGCCAGCAGCTTAAAGACAGGGGTGGATAACTATGGCTACACCTTC.

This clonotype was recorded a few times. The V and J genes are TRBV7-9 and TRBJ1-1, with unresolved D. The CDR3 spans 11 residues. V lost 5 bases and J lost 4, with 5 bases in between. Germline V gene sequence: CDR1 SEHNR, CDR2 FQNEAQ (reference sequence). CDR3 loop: CASSGSTEAFF. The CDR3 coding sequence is TGTGCCAGCAGCGGTAGCACTGAAGCTTTCTTT.

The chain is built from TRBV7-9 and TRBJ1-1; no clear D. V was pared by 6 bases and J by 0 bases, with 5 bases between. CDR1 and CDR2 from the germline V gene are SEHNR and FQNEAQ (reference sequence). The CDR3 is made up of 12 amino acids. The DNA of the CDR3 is TGTGCCAGCAGAGAGATGAACACTGAAGCTTTCTTT. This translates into CASREMNTEAFF.

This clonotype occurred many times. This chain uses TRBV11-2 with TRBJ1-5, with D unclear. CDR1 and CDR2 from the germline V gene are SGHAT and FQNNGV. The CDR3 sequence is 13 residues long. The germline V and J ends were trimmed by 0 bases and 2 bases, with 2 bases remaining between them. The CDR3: CASSLERNQPQHF. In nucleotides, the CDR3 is TGTGCCAGCAGCTTAGAGCGCAATCAGCCCCAGCATTTT.

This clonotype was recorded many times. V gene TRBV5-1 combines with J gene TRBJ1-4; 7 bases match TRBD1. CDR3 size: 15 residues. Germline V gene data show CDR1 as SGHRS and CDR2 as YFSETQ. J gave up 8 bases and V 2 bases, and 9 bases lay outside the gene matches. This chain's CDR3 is CASSFEGAHSEKLFF. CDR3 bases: TGCGCCAGCAGCTTCGAGGGGGCGCATTCAGAAAAACTGTTTTTT.

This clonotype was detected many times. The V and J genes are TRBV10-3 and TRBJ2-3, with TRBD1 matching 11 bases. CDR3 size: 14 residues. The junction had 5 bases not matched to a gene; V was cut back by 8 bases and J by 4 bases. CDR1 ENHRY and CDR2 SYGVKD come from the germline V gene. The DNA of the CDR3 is TGTGCCATCGGACAGGGGGCGAGTGCAGATACGCAGTATTTT. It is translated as CAIGQGASADTQYF.

The CDR3 nucleotides are TGCAGCGTCGGAGCTCGCTATGGCTACACCTTC. Translated: CSVGARYGYTF. This chain links TRBV29-1 with TRBJ1-2; D remains unclear. The CDR3 is 11 amino acids. Trimming left V 6 bases short and J 4 bases short, with 9 bases between. From germline, CDR1 is SQVTM and CDR2 ANQGSEA.

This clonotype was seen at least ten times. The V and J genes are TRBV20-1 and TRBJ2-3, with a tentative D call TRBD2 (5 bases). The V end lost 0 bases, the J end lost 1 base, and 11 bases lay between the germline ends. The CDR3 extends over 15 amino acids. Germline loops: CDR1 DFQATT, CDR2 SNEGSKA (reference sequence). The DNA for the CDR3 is TGCAGTGCTAGAGATGGGAGAATCCGCACAGATACGCAGTATTTT. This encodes CSARDGRIRTDTQYF.

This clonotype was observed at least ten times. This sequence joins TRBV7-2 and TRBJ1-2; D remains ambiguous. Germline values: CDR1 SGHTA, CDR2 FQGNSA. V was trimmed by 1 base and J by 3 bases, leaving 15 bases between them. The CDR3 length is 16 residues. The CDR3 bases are TGTGCCAGCAGCTTAGTGGTAGGGAGGGAGGACTATGGCTACACCTTC. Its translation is CASSLVVGREDYGYTF.